The clone carrying this T cell receptor (beta chain) was recorded once. Its antigen is not known. With a J-beta primer mix and a sample-barcoded 5' primer, a second PCR ran about 7 to 11 cycles. Each cDNA was tagged by a template-switch adaptor containing 12 random nucleotides. TCRdb itself ran the 5' RACE reads through MiXCR, one entry per CDR3 protein. The sample lists about 1.5 million distinct CDR3 sequences, approximately 42% occurring once. CDR1 DFQATT and CDR2 SNEGSKA come from the germline V gene (reference sequence). This CDR3 is built from 15 residues. V lost 6 bases and J lost 2, with 14 bases in between. This record comes from a study of blood T cells in healthy people across ages. At the level of the study: Per two T cells, about one barcoded beta molecule was captured through template switching.

Whole-study findings and limits: The lack of PBMC sorting stopped any conclusive naive versus antigen-experienced comparison.

A minimum of 5 micrograms of total RNA was extracted per sample. The chain carries TRBV20-1 and TRBJ2-6; D may be TRBD1 (6 bases). This receptor was obtained from a woman younger than 35 in good health. Sequencing input: blood. The DNA for the CDR3 is TGCAGTGCCGCCGAGGGGGTAACTGGGGCCAACGTCCTGACTTTC. Protein sequence: CSAAEGVTGANVLTF.